This record covers a single T cell receptor (beta chain). These data are taken from a study of T-cell reconstitution after alpha-beta-depleted transplantation in children. The V and J ends lost 5 bases and 7 bases, in that order; junction bases with no gene match: 5. The CDR3 loop spans 12 amino acids. Library preparation (for TCRbeta) was performed with unique molecular identifiers. MiXCR was run by TCRdb on the PCR reads, yielding one entry per CDR3 protein. The sample has 500,000 to 600,000 distinct CDR3 sequences; roughly 27% are singletons. This clonotype was obtained from a boy under two years old with Wiskott-Aldrich syndrome, due to receive a stem cell transplant. Here the sequenced sample was PBMCs, taken before TCRalphabeta/CD19-depleted stem cell transplant. This chain uses TRBV12-3 or TRBV12-4 with TRBJ2-7, with 7 positions matching TRBD1. The CDR3 DNA reads TGTGCCAGCAGTGTAGGGGGCTTGGAGCAGTACTTC. It encodes CASSVGGLEQYF.